The 29 T cell receptor beta chains presented below share a single source sample, sequenced in a study of blood T cell repertoires in COVID-19. Measured with immunoSEQ multiplex PCR; TCRdb has only the in-frame clones, and not every one. The table lists over 300,000 clones, 85% to 90% of them singletons, with 6.5% to 7% in the top ten. Specimen: peripheral blood. The source of these receptors is a man aged 18 to 29 with active or convalescent COVID-19.

V is TRBV19 and J is TRBJ2-3, with 7 bases aligning to TRBD1. V lost 1 base to trimming and J lost 8 bases; unmatched junction nucleotides: 21. The CDR3 covers 19 residues. Germline values: CDR1 LNHDA, CDR2 SQIVND (reference sequence). This chain's CDR3 is CASSIVGTGTTTSGGTQYF. The CDR3, as DNA: TGTGCCAGTAGTATAGTGGGGACCGGGACAACAACCTCAGGGGGTACGCAGTATTTT.

V usage is TRBV28 and J usage is TRBJ1-4, with D possibly TRBD1 on 5 matching bases. V gave up 6 bases and J gave up 8 bases, with 19 bases separating them. CDR1 is MDHEN, CDR2 SYDVKM, per germline. The CDR3 contains 15 residues. CDR3 protein: CASSRQKGMREKLFF. CDR3 nucleotides: TGTGCCAGCAGCCGACAGAAGGGTATGCGGGAAAAACTGTTTTTT.

This chain connects TRBV4-3 to TRBJ1-6; D is undetermined. The ends were cut back, 0 bases at V and 9 bases at J, with 12 bases in the middle. The germline gives CDR1 LGHNA, CDR2 YSLEER. CDR3 size: 15 residues. CDR3 residues: CASSQDRGISSPLHF. As DNA, the CDR3 is TGCGCCAGCAGCCAAGATCGAGGGATATCTTCACCCCTCCACTTT.

This chain connects TRBV5-1 to TRBJ2-3; D is undetermined. This CDR3 contains 14 residues. The germline gives CDR1 SGHRS, CDR2 YFSETQ. Trimming cost V 1 base and J 3 bases, with 9 bases left between them. This CDR3 reads CASSLSQATDTQYF. In DNA form, the CDR3 reads TGCGCCAGCAGCTTGAGCCAGGCAACAGATACGCAGTATTTT.

The chain uses TRBV2 and TRBJ2-4; perhaps TRBD2 as D (5 bases). Trimming shortened V by 10 bases and J by 0 bases, and 16 bases separated the two germline ends. The CDR3 runs to 15 residues. CDR1 and CDR2 (germline): SNHLY, FYNNEI. This CDR3 reads CATRAGSLAKNIQYF. The CDR3 coding sequence is TGTGCCACCCGTGCGGGTTCATTAGCCAAAAACATTCAGTACTTC.

A single count supports this clone. V gene TRBV10-3 combines with J gene TRBJ1-3; D uncertain. The germline CDR1 and CDR2 sequences are ENHRY and SYGVKD. The V and J ends lost 9 bases and 4 bases respectively, with 25 bases between them. The CDR3 has 17 residues. The CDR3 region has the DNA TGTGCCATACATCCTAACCCTGTGGCCGGGAGGGGAAACACCATATATTTT. Translated, it gives CAIHPNPVAGRGNTIYF.

This rearrangement joins TRBV4-2 to TRBJ2-7; 10 bases agree with TRBD1. V lost 4 bases, J lost 3 bases, and 12 bases stayed unmatched. The CDR3 length is 17 residues. Looked up from germline, CDR1 is LGHNA and CDR2 is YNFKEQ. The CDR3 loop is CASSLYTGTGVRYEQYF. The CDR3 bases are TGTGCCAGCAGCCTTTACACCGGGACAGGGGTGCGCTACGAGCAGTACTTC.

This clone was recorded only once. The rearrangement joins TRBV5-1 to TRBJ2-3; 7 bases agree with TRBD2. The junction had 3 bases not matched to a gene; V was cut back by 1 base and J by 1 base. This CDR3 region has 15 residues. Germline assignment: CDR1 SGHRS and CDR2 YFSETQ. The CDR3 loop reads CASSLIREGTDTQYF. CDR3 DNA: TGCGCCAGCAGCTTGATCCGGGAGGGCACAGATACGCAGTATTTT.

The chain combines TRBV29-1 with TRBJ2-3, with D possibly matching TRBD2 (6 bases). V was cut by 5 bases and J by 2 bases, with 11 bases left in between. Germline values: CDR1 SQVTM, CDR2 ANQGSEA. This CDR3 has 13 amino acids. CDR3 region: CSVNRDFTDTQYF. The CDR3 region has the DNA TGCAGCGTTAACCGGGACTTCACAGATACGCAGTATTTT.

J is TRBJ1-1 and V is TRBV4-1, with a possible D match to TRBD1 (6 bases). With 1 base removed from V and 1 base from J, the gap between germline ends came to 10 bases. The length of the CDR3 is 15 residues. CDR1 is MGHRA, CDR2 YSYEKL, per germline. CDR3 loop: CASSQVPGENTEAFF. DNA of the CDR3: TGCGCCAGCAGCCAAGTTCCAGGGGAGAACACTGAAGCTTTCTTT.

The chain's CDR3 is CASSLVAGAGTGELFF. As DNA, the CDR3 is TGTGCCAGCAGCTTAGTGGCAGGGGCAGGGACCGGGGAGCTGTTTTTT. The chain has TRBV7-9 and TRBJ2-2; D possibly corresponds to TRBD1 (6 bases). Germline V lookup: CDR1 SEHNR, CDR2 FQNEAQ (reference sequence). This CDR3 is built from 16 residues. V was clipped by 1 base and J by 5 bases, with 14 bases between them.

The chain joins TRBV4-1 to TRBJ1-1, with a possible D match to TRBD1 (5 bases). The CDR3 runs to 13 residues. Germline CDR1 and CDR2: MGHRA and YSYEKL. V was shortened by 2 bases and J by 10 bases, with 14 bases between the two germline ends. The CDR3 DNA is TGCGCCAGCAGCCAACAGGGTTTTTCGGTAGCTTTCTTT. Translated, it gives CASSQQGFSVAFF.

The chain is built from TRBV11-3 and TRBJ2-1; the match to TRBD2 covers 11 bases. This CDR3 region has 17 residues. The germline V gene has CDR1 SGHNT and CDR2 YENEEA. After removal of 5 bases from V and 5 bases from J, the junction contained 11 bases not matched to a gene. This CDR3 reads CASSTKYGTSGHNEQFF. CDR3 DNA sequence: TGTGCCAGCAGCACTAAGTACGGGACTAGCGGTCACAATGAGCAGTTCTTC.

This clone was counted once. The chain is built from TRBV19 and TRBJ1-5, with TRBD1 matching 10 bases. CDR1 is LNHDA and CDR2 is SQIVND in the germline V gene (reference sequence). This CDR3 contains 14 residues. The ends lost 7 bases at V and 6 bases at J; junction bases unmatched: 6. The CDR3 loop reads CASKKRDRGQPQHF. CDR3 DNA: TGTGCCAGTAAAAAGCGGGACAGGGGTCAGCCCCAGCATTTT.

The CDR3 nucleotides read TGTGCCAGCAGCCAAGTCTCGGGGGGGCGTCACTATGGCTACACCTTC. Residues: CASSQVSGGRHYGYTF. This chain connects TRBV3-1 (or the pseudogene TRBV3-2) to TRBJ1-2, with D tentatively TRBD1 (6 bases). The CDR3 spans 16 residues. CDR1 is LGHDT and CDR2 is YNNKEL in the germline V gene (reference sequence). Trimming took off 1 base at V and 3 bases at J, with 15 bases between the two ends.

This clone was seen only once. This chain connects TRBV5-1 to TRBJ2-7, with D perhaps matching TRBD2 (6 bases). This CDR3 region has 15 residues. Germline V lookup: CDR1 SGHRS, CDR2 YFSETQ. Trimming took 2 bases from V and 0 from J, leaving 12 bases between them. The CDR3 is CASSFTGLSSYEQYF. The CDR3 DNA follows: TGCGCCAGCAGCTTTACGGGACTTAGCTCCTACGAGCAGTACTTC.

This chain joins TRBV6-2 or TRBV6-3 and TRBJ2-7; no reliable D call. The CDR3 totals 13 residues. Trimming left V 2 bases short and J 0 bases short, with 5 bases between. Germline CDR1 MNHEY, CDR2 SVGEGT. CDR3: CASSYQDSYEQYF. The CDR3 region has the DNA TGTGCCAGCAGTTACCAGGACTCCTACGAGCAGTACTTC.

The rearrangement links TRBV18 to TRBJ1-2; a weak D match, TRBD1 (6 bases). Germline V gene data show CDR1 as KGHSH and CDR2 as LQKENI. The V end was cut by 3 bases, the J end by 8 bases, with 19 bases between. This CDR3 spans 15 amino acids. CDR3 DNA: TGTGCCAGCTCACCGGGACACCAATACCCTATGGGCTACACCTTC. It specifies CASSPGHQYPMGYTF.

V gene TRBV4-3 combines with J gene TRBJ1-1; 8 bases align to TRBD1. After removal of 4 bases from V and 4 bases from J, the junction contained 2 bases not matched to a gene. The CDR3 runs to 13 residues. Per germline, CDR1 LGHNA and CDR2 YSLEER. The CDR3 sequence is CASSPDRATEAFF. The CDR3 DNA reads TGCGCCAGCAGCCCGGACAGGGCCACTGAAGCTTTCTTT.

The J gene is TRBJ2-2, the V gene TRBV19, with 10 nucleotides matching TRBD1. The junction had 8 bases not matched to a gene; V was cut back by 6 bases and J by 7 bases. Germline lookup yields CDR1 LNHDA and CDR2 SQIVND (reference sequence). The CDR3 spans 15 residues. CDR3 sequence: CASSPGQGSHGELFF. CDR3 coding DNA: TGTGCCAGTAGCCCGGGACAGGGGAGTCACGGGGAGCTGTTTTTT.

This rearrangement joins TRBV3-1 (or the pseudogene TRBV3-2) to TRBJ2-7, with D possibly matching TRBD1 (6 bases). From germline, CDR1 is LGHDT and CDR2 YNNKEL (reference sequence). With 5 bases removed from V and 2 bases from J, the gap between germline ends came to 10 bases. The length of the CDR3 is 13 residues. CDR3 DNA sequence: TGTGCCAGCAGCAAACAGGGAACCTACGAGCAGTACTTC. This gives the protein CASSKQGTYEQYF.

The CDR3 is CASSFAGGQTEAFF. In nucleotides, the CDR3 is TGTGCCAGCAGCTTCGCAGGGGGCCAAACTGAAGCTTTCTTT. The rearrangement links TRBV11-3 to TRBJ1-1; 8 nucleotides line up with TRBD1. The V segment lost 3 bases and the J segment 5 bases; nucleotides outside the gene matches: 5. The CDR3 covers 14 residues. Germline CDR1 reads SGHNT; CDR2 reads YENEEA.

V usage is TRBV19 and J usage is TRBJ1-2, with D perhaps matching TRBD1 (5 bases). The CDR3 is 15 amino acids. Per germline, CDR1 LNHDA and CDR2 SQIVND (reference sequence). V lost 3 bases and J 5 bases, leaving 16 bases between the germline ends. As DNA, the CDR3 is TGTGCCAGTAGTATCGAACCGGGACTTAAGTATGGCTACACCTTC. Translation gives CASSIEPGLKYGYTF.

The J gene is TRBJ2-3, the V gene TRBV19; D possibly corresponds to TRBD2 (5 bases). V lost 8 bases, J lost 2 bases, and 23 bases lay in between. The germline V gene encodes CDR1 LNHDA and CDR2 SQIVND (reference sequence). This CDR3 spans 17 amino acids. The CDR3: CASQLNGFLANTDTQYF. In nucleotides, the CDR3 is TGTGCCAGTCAGCTAAACGGTTTCCTAGCTAACACAGATACGCAGTATTTT.

The chain has TRBV4-2 and TRBJ1-2, with 7 bases that match TRBD1. This CDR3 region has 16 residues. V was clipped by 0 bases and J by 0 bases; unmatched bases: 4. CDR1 is LGHNA, CDR2 YNFKEQ, per germline. CDR3 sequence (DNA): TGTGCCAGCAGCCAAGAGGGGACAGAAGCTAACTATGGCTACACCTTC. This codes for CASSQEGTEANYGYTF.

This chain connects TRBV28 to TRBJ2-6; 8 bases line up with TRBD2. Germline V gene lookup returns CDR1 MDHEN and CDR2 SYDVKM. V lost 3 bases to trimming and J lost 2 bases; unmatched junction nucleotides: 3. The CDR3 sequence is 16 residues long. The CDR3 DNA follows: TGTGCCAGCAGTTTTGGCGGGGGGACTGGGGCCAACGTCCTGACTTTC. Encoded protein: CASSFGGGTGANVLTF.

The chain links TRBV6-1 to TRBJ1-1; 11 bases fit TRBD1. J was trimmed by 3 bases and V by 2 bases; bases with no gene match: 2. Germline V gene data show CDR1 as MNHNS and CDR2 as SASEGT. The CDR3 extends over 15 amino acids. The CDR3: CASSEPGQGDTEAFF. In DNA form, the CDR3 reads TGTGCCAGCAGTGAACCGGGACAGGGGGACACTGAAGCTTTCTTT.

The genes are TRBV2 and TRBJ2-1; 9 bases fit TRBD2. The CDR3 totals 16 residues. V shed 3 bases and J 6 bases; nucleotides not matched to a gene: 9. CDR1 SNHLY and CDR2 FYNNEI come from the germline V gene. The CDR3 DNA reads as TGTGCCAGCAGTGATTCCGTAGCGGGAGTTTCCAATGAGCAGTTCTTC. Amino acids: CASSDSVAGVSNEQFF.

The gene calls are TRBV5-5 and TRBJ2-7, with TRBD1 matching over 7 bases. With 7 bases clipped from V and 1 base from J, the junction kept 11 bases outside the gene matches. Germline CDR1 and CDR2: SGHKS and YYEKEE (reference sequence). CDR3 length: 15 residues. CDR3 sequence reads: CASRPFPGQSYEQYF. In nucleotides, the CDR3 is TGTGCCAGCCGACCTTTCCCGGGACAGTCCTACGAGCAGTACTTC.